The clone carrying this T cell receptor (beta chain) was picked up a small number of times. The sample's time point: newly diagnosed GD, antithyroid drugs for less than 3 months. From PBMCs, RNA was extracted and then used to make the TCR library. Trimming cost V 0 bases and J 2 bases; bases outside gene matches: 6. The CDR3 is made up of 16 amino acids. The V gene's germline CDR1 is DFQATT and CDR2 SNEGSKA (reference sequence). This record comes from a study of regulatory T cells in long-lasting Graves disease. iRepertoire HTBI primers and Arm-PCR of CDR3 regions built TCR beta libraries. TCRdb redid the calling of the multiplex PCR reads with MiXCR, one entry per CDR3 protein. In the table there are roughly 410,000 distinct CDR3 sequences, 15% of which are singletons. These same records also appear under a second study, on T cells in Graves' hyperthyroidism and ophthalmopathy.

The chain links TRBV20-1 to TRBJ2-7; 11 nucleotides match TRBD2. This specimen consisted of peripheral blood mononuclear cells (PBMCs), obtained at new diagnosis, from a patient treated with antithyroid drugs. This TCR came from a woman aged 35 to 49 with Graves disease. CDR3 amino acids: CSARDQNSGRAYEQYF. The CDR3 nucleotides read TGCAGTGCTAGAGATCAAAATAGCGGGAGGGCCTACGAGCAGTACTTC.